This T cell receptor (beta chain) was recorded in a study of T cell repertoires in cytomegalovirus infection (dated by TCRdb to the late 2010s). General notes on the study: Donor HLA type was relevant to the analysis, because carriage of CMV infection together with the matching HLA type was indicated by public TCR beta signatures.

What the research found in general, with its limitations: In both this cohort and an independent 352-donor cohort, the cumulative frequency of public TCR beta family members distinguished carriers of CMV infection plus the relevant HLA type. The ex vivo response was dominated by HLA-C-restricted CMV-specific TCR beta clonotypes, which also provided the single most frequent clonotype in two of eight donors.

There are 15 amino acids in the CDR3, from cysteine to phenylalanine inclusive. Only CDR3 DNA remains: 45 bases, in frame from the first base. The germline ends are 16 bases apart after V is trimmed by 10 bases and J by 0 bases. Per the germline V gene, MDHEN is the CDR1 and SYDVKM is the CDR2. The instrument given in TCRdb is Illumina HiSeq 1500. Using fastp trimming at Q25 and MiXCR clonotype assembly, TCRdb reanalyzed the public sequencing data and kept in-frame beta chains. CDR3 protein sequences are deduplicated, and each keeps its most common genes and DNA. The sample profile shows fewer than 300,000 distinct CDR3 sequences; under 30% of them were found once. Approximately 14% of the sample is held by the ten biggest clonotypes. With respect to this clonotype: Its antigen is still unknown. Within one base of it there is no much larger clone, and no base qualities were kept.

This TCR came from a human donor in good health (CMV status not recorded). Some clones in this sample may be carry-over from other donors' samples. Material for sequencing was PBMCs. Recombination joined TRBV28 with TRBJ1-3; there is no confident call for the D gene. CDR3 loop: CATHSTVISGNTIYF. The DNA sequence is TGTGCCACCCATTCGACTGTAATCTCTGGAAACACCATATATTTT.